The source of this TCR beta chain is a study of blood T cell repertoires in COVID-19 (dated by TCRdb to about 2020). In the study overall: Samples from collaborators originated in the United States, Italy and Spain and spanned both the acute and convalescent phases of COVID-19. The material from the prospective study consisted of cDNA or gDNA derived from T cells, B-cell-depleted T cells, or PBMCs. The samples were drawn from the first 160 participants of the ongoing ImmuneRACE study and from over a thousand subjects provided by 6 global collaborators. The repertoires were made available in a free public database intended to serve as a resource for research on the immune response to SARS-CoV-2. Nearly every sample came with metadata listing a de-identified subject ID, COVID-19 status, age in years and sex. Deeply sampled blood TCRbeta repertoires from subjects exposed to, actively infected with, or recovered from COVID-19 were included in the dataset. Where available, HLA class I and class II types were obtained from metadata supplied by the sample provider rather than from assay-based typing.

TCRbeta CDR3 regions were amplified from genomic DNA by means of the immunoSEQ Assay, a bias-controlled multiplex PCR. The study's own analysis went as follows. Nucleated cell counts per sample were estimated from amplification of reference gene primers within the assay. Sequence reads were collapsed and filtered to measure the absolute abundance of every unique TCRbeta CDR3 rearrangement. For each sample, productive Simpson clonality was calculated as the square root of Simpson's diversity index over productive rearrangements. As stored in TCRdb, this immuneACCESS dataset retains in-frame rearrangements with V and J assigned. A fraction of the clones does not appear; measured against another copy, unresolved V genes explain less than half of the discrepancy, and the remainder lacks a known reason. That table furnishes V, J and clone size, whereas the DNA furnished D and trimming. Counted in this sample were 350,000 to 450,000 clones; around nine tenths of them appeared once. About 3% of the sample is held by the ten biggest clonotypes.

The CDR3 covers 14 residues, taking in both the cysteine and the phenylalanine. The kept DNA is CDR3 alone, 42 bases in frame from the first base. As encoded in the germline V gene, CDR1 is KGHDR while CDR2 is SFDVKD. At the junction V is shortened by 2 bases and J by 10 bases; bases outside the gene matches: 6. The research as a whole found: The quantity of clinical and demographic metadata differed by source and by participant and was supplied without curation.

Note on this clone: Its specific antigen is unknown. Base qualities were left out, and no much larger clone turns up one base away.

Whole blood was collected in K2EDTA tubes by collaborating institutions according to the institutions' own protocols. Collaborator samples were shipped for TCRbeta analysis as frozen whole blood, isolated PBMCs, or DNA extracted from either sample type. Sequenced material: peripheral blood. The TCR comes from a human donor in a cohort sampled during active COVID-19. The chain couples TRBV24-1 to TRBJ2-1, and TRBD1 matches 8 of the central bases. The CDR3 loop reads CATSDSDRATEQFF. The nucleotide sequence is TGTGCCACCAGTGATTCGGACAGGGCAACGGAGCAGTTCTTC.